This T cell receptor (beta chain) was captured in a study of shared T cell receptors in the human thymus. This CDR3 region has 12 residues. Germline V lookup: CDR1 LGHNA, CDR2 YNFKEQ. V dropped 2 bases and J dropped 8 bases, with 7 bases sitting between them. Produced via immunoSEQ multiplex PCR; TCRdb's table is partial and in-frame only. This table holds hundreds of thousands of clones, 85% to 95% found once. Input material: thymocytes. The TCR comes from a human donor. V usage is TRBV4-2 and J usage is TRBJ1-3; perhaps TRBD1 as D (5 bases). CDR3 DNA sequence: TGTGCCAGCAGCCAACCACAGGACACCATATATTTT. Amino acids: CASSQPQDTIYF.